These 20 T cell receptor beta chains originate from one sample sequenced in a study of cytomegalovirus exposure and HLA in healthy donors. The PCR made use of 60 Vbeta and 13 Jbeta primers. TCRdb keeps only in-frame clones here, not all; method: immunoSEQ multiplex PCR. The data show around 91,000 clones, with around 80% seen just once and approximately 4.8% held by the top ten. Sample: PBMCs. These TCRs come from a male donor in good health and CMV-seropositive.

This rearrangement joins TRBV7-9 to TRBJ2-1; 7 bases line up with TRBD1. This CDR3 contains 12 residues. The ends lost 5 bases at V and 5 bases at J; junction bases unmatched: 0. CDR1 is SEHNR and CDR2 is FQNEAQ in the germline V gene (reference sequence). This chain's CDR3 is CASSQGDNEQFF. In DNA, the CDR3 is TGTGCCAGCAGCCAGGGGGACAATGAGCAGTTCTTC.

This clone was seen more than once but under ten times. The chain couples TRBV30 to TRBJ1-4; TRBD1 aligns across 10 bases. CDR1 and CDR2 (germline): GTSNPN, SVGIG (reference sequence). J was trimmed by 7 bases and V by 2 bases; bases with no gene match: 16. CDR3 size: 18 residues. The CDR3 sequence: CAWSWSPGTGVFSEKLFF. CDR3 nucleotides: TGTGCCTGGAGTTGGAGTCCCGGGACAGGGGTTTTCTCTGAAAAACTGTTTTTT.

V is TRBV29-1 and J is TRBJ1-1, with D uncertain. Germline values: CDR1 SQVTM, CDR2 ANQGSEA. The CDR3 is 11 amino acids. Trimming left V 4 bases short and J 2 bases short, with 5 bases between. CDR3 loop: CSVGHNTEAFF. The CDR3 coding sequence is TGCAGCGTTGGACACAACACTGAAGCTTTCTTT.

The genes are TRBV28 and TRBJ1-1, with 9 nucleotides matching TRBD1. CDR1 is MDHEN and CDR2 is SYDVKM in the germline V gene. V trimming: 4 bases; J trimming: 10 bases; junction bases outside the gene matches: 4. This CDR3 has 12 amino acids. In nucleotides, the CDR3 is TGTGCCAGCAGTTCCCCGACAGGGGGAGCTTTCTTT. Translating it yields CASSSPTGGAFF.

The rearrangement uses TRBV5-1 and TRBJ2-3; D gene ambiguous. Germline CDR1 reads SGHRS; CDR2 reads YFSETQ. The length of the CDR3 is 11 residues. Trimming removed 2 bases at V and 9 bases at J, with 7 bases between. CDR3 sequence: CASSLDGTQYF. DNA of the CDR3: TGCGCCAGCAGCTTAGACGGGACGCAGTATTTT.

This chain links TRBV19 with TRBJ2-3; maybe TRBD1 (6 bases). Germline CDR1 reads LNHDA; CDR2 reads SQIVND (reference sequence). Trimming removed 3 bases from V and 6 bases from J, with 13 bases in between. The CDR3 is 14 amino acids. The CDR3 DNA reads TGTGCCAGTAGTATTACAGGGCGTCGGGATACGCAGTATTTT. Protein: CASSITGRRDTQYF. Full variable domain (missing parts from reference TRBV19 and TRBJ2-3): DGGITQSPKYLFRKEGQNVTLSCEQNLNHDAMYWYRQDPGQGLRLIYYSQIVNDFQKGDIAEGYSVSREKKESFPLTVTSAQKNPTAFYLCASSITGRRDTQYFGPGTRLTVL.

The chain employs TRBV4-1 and TRBJ2-4, with 7 positions matching TRBD2. Per germline, CDR1 MGHRA and CDR2 YSYEKL. The CDR3 has 16 amino acids. V was pared by 5 bases and J by 1 base, with 8 bases of the junction left unmatched. CDR3 nucleotides: TGCGCCAGCAGCTCCCCGGGGAGGGAGGCCAAAAACATTCAGTACTTC. Protein product: CASSSPGREAKNIQYF.

J is TRBJ2-7 and V is TRBV7-9; TRBD2 matches 7 bases. The CDR3 sequence is 18 residues long. With 5 bases clipped from V and 1 base from J, the junction kept 17 bases outside the gene matches. Germline values: CDR1 SEHNR, CDR2 FQNEAQ (reference sequence). CDR3 region: CASSPTGSGPQKSYEQYF. In nucleotides, the CDR3 is TGTGCCAGCAGCCCAACGGGTAGCGGGCCTCAAAAATCCTACGAGCAGTACTTC.

This clone showed up just a few times. The chain links TRBV7-9 to TRBJ1-3; D remains unclear. CDR3 length equals 15 residues. Trimming shortened V by 6 bases and J by 4 bases, and 16 bases separated the two germline ends. The germline gives CDR1 SEHNR, CDR2 FQNEAQ (reference sequence). CDR3 residues: CASSLKRGSGNTIYF. The CDR3, as DNA: TGTGCCAGCAGTCTGAAACGGGGATCCGGAAACACCATATATTTT.

As DNA, the CDR3 is TGCGCCAGCAGCTGGGGACAGGGAACCCTCGAAGCTTTCTTT. Translating it yields CASSWGQGTLEAFF. V gene TRBV5-1 combines with J gene TRBJ1-1; 9 positions match TRBD1. V shed 3 bases, J shed 8 bases, and the junction held 8 bases outside the gene matches. Germline CDR1 reads SGHRS; CDR2 reads YFSETQ. The CDR3 spans 14 residues.

The chain joins TRBV15 to TRBJ1-2; D is uncertain. From germline, CDR1 is LNHNV and CDR2 YYDKDF (reference sequence). This CDR3 is 15 amino acids long. V was trimmed by 0 bases and J by 0 bases, leaving 8 bases between them. CDR3 residues: CATSRDQQSNYGYTF. CDR3 nucleotides: TGTGCCACCAGCAGAGATCAACAGTCTAACTATGGCTACACCTTC.

V usage is TRBV19 and J usage is TRBJ1-4; D is ambiguous. Looked up from germline, CDR1 is LNHDA and CDR2 is SQIVND (reference sequence). The CDR3 consists of 15 residues. The V gene lost 7 bases and the J gene lost 2 bases, with 14 bases spanning the gap. The CDR3 DNA reads as TGTGCCAGTAAAGGTGGGGAGAGGACTAATGAAAAACTGTTTTTT. This encodes CASKGGERTNEKLFF. The entire variable domain, with the rest obtained from reference TRBV19 and TRBJ1-4, is as follows: DGGITQSPKYLFRKEGQNVTLSCEQNLNHDAMYWYRQDPGQGLRLIYYSQIVNDFQKGDIAEGYSVSREKKESFPLTVTSAQKNPTAFYLCASKGGERTNEKLFFGSGTQLSVL.

The table lists this clone with a few counts. The chain carries TRBV27 and TRBJ1-2; no reliable D call. The ends were cut back, 3 bases at V and 0 bases at J, with 5 bases in the middle. CDR3 length: 13 amino acids. Germline V gives CDR1 MNHEY, CDR2 SMNVEV (reference sequence). The CDR3: CASSLTSNYGYTF. The CDR3 DNA reads as TGTGCCAGCAGTTTGACATCTAACTATGGCTACACCTTC.

This chain connects TRBV19 to TRBJ1-3; D is possibly TRBD1 (6 bases). V was clipped by 5 bases and J by 4 bases, with 9 bases between them. Germline CDR1 LNHDA, CDR2 SQIVND (reference sequence). The CDR3 spans 13 residues. The CDR3 spells CASSPRGGNTIYF. The CDR3 DNA reads TGTGCCAGTAGTCCCAGGGGAGGAAACACCATATATTTT.

The chain has TRBV18 and TRBJ2-3; 12 bases match TRBD2. CDR3 length equals 20 residues. V was pared by 0 bases and J by 1 base, with 11 bases of the junction left unmatched. Per germline, CDR1 KGHSH and CDR2 LQKENI. As DNA, the CDR3 is TGTGCCAGCTCACCACCGACTAGCGGGAGTGTAGGTCCCGGCACAGATACGCAGTATTTT. This encodes CASSPPTSGSVGPGTDTQYF. The whole variable domain, remainder taken from reference TRBV18 and TRBJ2-3, is NAGVMQNPRHLVRRRGQEARLRCSPMKGHSHVYWYRQLPEEGLKFMVYLQKENIIDESGMPKERFSAEFPKEGPSILRIQQVVRGDSAAYFCASSPPTSGSVGPGTDTQYFGPGTRLTVL.

Only one count was recorded for this clone. The rearrangement uses TRBV18 and TRBJ2-2; possibly TRBD1 for D (6 bases). V was trimmed by 1 base and J by 0 bases, leaving 18 bases between them. Germline V lookup: CDR1 KGHSH, CDR2 LQKENI. This CDR3 region has 19 residues. CDR3 protein: CASSPRSAGQSANTGELFF. The CDR3 DNA follows: TGTGCCAGCTCACCACGGTCGGCTGGACAGAGCGCGAACACCGGGGAGCTGTTTTTT.

The CDR3 sequence: CASSPGHPNTEAFF. The CDR3 DNA is TGTGCCAGCAGTCCGGGACACCCGAACACTGAAGCTTTCTTT. This chain uses TRBV27 with TRBJ1-1, with a possible D match to TRBD1 (6 bases). The germline gives CDR1 MNHEY, CDR2 SMNVEV (reference sequence). Trimming took 5 bases from V and 1 from J, leaving 11 bases between them. The CDR3 extends over 14 amino acids.

The rearrangement joins TRBV28 to TRBJ1-1; a possible D gene is TRBD1 (5 bases). The CDR3 has 11 residues. The germline V gene encodes CDR1 MDHEN and CDR2 SYDVKM. Trimming shortened V by 5 bases and J by 13 bases, and 14 bases separated the two germline ends. CDR3 sequence (DNA): TGTGCCAGCAGTCTAACAGGAGTTTATTTCTTT. Amino acid sequence: CASSLTGVYFF.

This clone was seen just once. This rearrangement joins TRBV9 to TRBJ2-5; a weak D match, TRBD2 (6 bases). CDR3 size: 15 residues. V was shortened by 4 bases and J by 2 bases, with 15 bases between the two germline ends. Germline V gene lookup returns CDR1 SGDLS and CDR2 YYNGEE. In DNA, the CDR3 is TGTGCCAGCAGCCCCCGGGGTAGCGGACAAGAGACCCAGTACTTC. Translation gives CASSPRGSGQETQYF. The variable domain in full, completed from reference TRBV9 and TRBJ2-5, reads DSGVTQTPKHLITATGQRVTLRCSPRSGDLSVYWYQQSLDQGLQFLIQYYNGEERAKGNILERFSAQQFPDLHSELNLSSLELGDSALYFCASSPRGSGQETQYFGPGTRLLVL.

This rearrangement joins TRBV5-1 to TRBJ2-2, with unresolved D. This CDR3 has 15 amino acids. Trimming shortened V by 0 bases and J by 7 bases, and 13 bases separated the two germline ends. Germline V lookup: CDR1 SGHRS, CDR2 YFSETQ. The CDR3 region has the DNA TGCGCCAGCAGCTTGGGTGCCAGAGGCGGCGGGGAGCTGTTTTTT. Its protein is CASSLGARGGGELFF.